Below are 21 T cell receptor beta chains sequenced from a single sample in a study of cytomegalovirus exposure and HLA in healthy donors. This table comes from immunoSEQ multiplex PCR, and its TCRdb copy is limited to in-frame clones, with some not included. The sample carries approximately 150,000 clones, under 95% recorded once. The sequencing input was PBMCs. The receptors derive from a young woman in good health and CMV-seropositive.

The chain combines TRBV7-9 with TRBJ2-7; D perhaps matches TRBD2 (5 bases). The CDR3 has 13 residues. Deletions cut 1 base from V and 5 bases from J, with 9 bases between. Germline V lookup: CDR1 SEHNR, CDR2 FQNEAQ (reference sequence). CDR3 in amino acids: CASSLVSGNEQYF. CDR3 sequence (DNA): TGTGCCAGCAGCTTAGTGTCGGGGAACGAGCAGTACTTC.

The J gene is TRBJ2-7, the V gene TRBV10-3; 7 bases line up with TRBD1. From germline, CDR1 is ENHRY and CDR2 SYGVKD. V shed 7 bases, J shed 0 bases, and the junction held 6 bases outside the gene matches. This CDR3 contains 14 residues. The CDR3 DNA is TGTGCCATCAATAACCGGGACAGCTCCTACGAGCAGTACTTC. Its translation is CAINNRDSSYEQYF.

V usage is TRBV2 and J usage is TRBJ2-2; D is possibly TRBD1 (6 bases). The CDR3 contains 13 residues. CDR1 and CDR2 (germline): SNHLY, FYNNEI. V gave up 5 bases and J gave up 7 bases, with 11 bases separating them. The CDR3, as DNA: TGTGCCAGCAGTCCACAGGGTTACGGGGAGCTGTTTTTT. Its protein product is CASSPQGYGELFF.

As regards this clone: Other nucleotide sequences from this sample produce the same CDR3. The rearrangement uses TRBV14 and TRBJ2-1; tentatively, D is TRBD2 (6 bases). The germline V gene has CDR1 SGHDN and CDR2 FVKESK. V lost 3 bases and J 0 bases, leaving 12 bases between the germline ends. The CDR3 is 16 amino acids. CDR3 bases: TGTGCCAGCAGCCAGGATCCGGGGGACTCCTACAATGAGCAGTTCTTC. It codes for CASSQDPGDSYNEQFF. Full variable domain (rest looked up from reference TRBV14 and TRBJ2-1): EAGVTQFPSHSVIEKGQTVTLRCDPISGHDNLYWYRRVMGKEIKFLLHFVKESKQDESGMPNNRFLAERTGGTYSTLKVQPAELEDSGVYFCASSQDPGDSYNEQFFGPGTRLTVL.

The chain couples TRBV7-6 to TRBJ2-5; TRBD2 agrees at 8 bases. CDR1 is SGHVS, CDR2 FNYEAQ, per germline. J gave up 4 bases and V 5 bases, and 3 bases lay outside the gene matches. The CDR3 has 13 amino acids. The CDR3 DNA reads TGTGCCAGCAGCCCCGGGACTAGAGAGACCCAGTACTTC. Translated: CASSPGTRETQYF.

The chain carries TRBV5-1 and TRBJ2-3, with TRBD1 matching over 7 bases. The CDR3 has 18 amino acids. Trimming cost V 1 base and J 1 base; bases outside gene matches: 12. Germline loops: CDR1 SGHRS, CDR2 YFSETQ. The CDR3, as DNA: TGCGCCAGCAGCTTGCAGGTATTAGGGACAGAACGCACAGATACGCAGTATTTT. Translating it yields CASSLQVLGTERTDTQYF.

The CDR3 DNA follows: TGTGCCAGTAGTATAGATTGGGACTCATACAATGAGCAGTTCTTC. Translating gives CASSIDWDSYNEQFF. The chain is built from TRBV19 and TRBJ2-1, with D possibly TRBD2 on 6 matching bases. The V end was cut by 0 bases, the J end by 4 bases, with 10 bases between. The CDR3 totals 15 residues. Germline loops: CDR1 LNHDA, CDR2 SQIVND (reference sequence).

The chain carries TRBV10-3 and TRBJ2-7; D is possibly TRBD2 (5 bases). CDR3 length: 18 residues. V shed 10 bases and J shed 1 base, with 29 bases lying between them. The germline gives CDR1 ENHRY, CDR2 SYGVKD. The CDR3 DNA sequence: TGTGCCACCTACTCTGGGGTACTAGAGAGTGAGGGTTCCTACGAGCAGTACTTC. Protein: CATYSGVLESEGSYEQYF.

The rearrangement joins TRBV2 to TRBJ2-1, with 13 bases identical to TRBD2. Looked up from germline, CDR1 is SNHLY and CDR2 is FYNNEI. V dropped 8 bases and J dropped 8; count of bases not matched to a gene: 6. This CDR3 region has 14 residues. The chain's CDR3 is CASGRTSGSDEQFF. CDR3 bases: TGTGCCAGCGGTAGGACTAGCGGGAGCGATGAGCAGTTCTTC.

The CDR3 coding sequence is TGTGCCAGCAGCCCGAGGGAGACCCAGTACTTC. Translated, it gives CASSPRETQYF. This sequence joins TRBV11-3 and TRBJ2-5; D is unresolved. V lost 5 bases to trimming and J lost 5 bases, with 6 bases between them. The CDR3 sequence is 11 residues long. CDR1 and CDR2 (germline): SGHNT, YENEEA.

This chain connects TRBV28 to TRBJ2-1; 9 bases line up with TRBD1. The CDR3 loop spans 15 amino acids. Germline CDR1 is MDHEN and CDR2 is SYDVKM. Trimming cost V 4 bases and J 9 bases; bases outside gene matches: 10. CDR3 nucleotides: TGTGCCAGCAGTTCCCACGGGACAGGGTCGGGTGAGCAGTTCTTC. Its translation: CASSSHGTGSGEQFF.

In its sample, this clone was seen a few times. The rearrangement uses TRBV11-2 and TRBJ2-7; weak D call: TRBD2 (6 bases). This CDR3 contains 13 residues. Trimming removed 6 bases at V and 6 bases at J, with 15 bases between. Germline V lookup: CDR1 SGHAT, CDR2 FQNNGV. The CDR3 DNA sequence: TGTGCCAGCAGGCCCGGGCTGGAGGGCGAGCAGTACTTC. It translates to CASRPGLEGEQYF.

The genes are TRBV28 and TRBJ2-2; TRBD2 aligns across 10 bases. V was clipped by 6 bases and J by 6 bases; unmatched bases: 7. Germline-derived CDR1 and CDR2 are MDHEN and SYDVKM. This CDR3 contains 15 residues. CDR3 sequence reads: CASSLAGVRSGELFF. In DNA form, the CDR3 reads TGTGCCAGCAGCCTAGCGGGGGTCAGGTCCGGGGAGCTGTTTTTT.

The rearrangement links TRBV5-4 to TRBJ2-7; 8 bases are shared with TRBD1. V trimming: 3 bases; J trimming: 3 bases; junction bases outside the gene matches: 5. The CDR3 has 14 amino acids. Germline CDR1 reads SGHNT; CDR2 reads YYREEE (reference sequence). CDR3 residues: CASSSTGGLYEQYF. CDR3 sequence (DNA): TGTGCCAGCAGCTCAACAGGGGGACTCTACGAGCAGTACTTC.

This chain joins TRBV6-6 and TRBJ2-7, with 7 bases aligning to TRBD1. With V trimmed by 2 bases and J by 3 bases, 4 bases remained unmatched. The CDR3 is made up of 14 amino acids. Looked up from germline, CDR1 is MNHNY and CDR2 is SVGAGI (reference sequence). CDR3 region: CASSYPGTDYEQYF. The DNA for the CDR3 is TGTGCCAGCAGTTACCCCGGGACAGACTACGAGCAGTACTTC.

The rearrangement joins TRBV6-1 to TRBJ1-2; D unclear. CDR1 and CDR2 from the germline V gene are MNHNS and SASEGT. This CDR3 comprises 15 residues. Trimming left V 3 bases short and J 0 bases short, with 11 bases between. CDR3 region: CASSDKTTANYGYTF. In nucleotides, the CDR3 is TGTGCCAGCAGTGACAAAACAACAGCTAACTATGGCTACACCTTC.

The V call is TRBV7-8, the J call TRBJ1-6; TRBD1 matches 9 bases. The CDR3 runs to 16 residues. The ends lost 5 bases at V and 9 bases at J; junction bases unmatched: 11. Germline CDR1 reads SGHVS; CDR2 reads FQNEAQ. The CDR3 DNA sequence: TGTGCCAGCAGCCGTCGGACAGGGGAGCTTGCTTCACCCCTCCACTTT. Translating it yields CASSRRTGELASPLHF.

DNA for the CDR3: TGTGCCAGCTCCACGGTCCGGGACAGGCCACAAGAGACCCAGTACTTC. This gives the protein CASSTVRDRPQETQYF. This chain uses TRBV18 with TRBJ2-5; 8 bases fit TRBD1. Germline V lookup: CDR1 KGHSH, CDR2 LQKENI. V lost 6 bases to trimming and J lost 2 bases; unmatched junction nucleotides: 11. This CDR3 comprises 16 residues.

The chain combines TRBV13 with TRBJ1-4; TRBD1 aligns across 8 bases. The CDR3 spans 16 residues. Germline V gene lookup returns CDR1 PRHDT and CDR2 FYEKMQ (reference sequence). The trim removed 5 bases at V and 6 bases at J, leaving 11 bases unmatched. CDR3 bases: TGTGCCAGCAGCCCACGGCGGACAGGGAAGGATGAAAAACTGTTTTTT. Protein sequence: CASSPRRTGKDEKLFF. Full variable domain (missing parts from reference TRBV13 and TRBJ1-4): AAGVIQSPRHLIKEKRETATLKCYPIPRHDTVYWYQQGPGQDPQFLISFYEKMQSDKGSIPDRFSAQQFSDYHSELNMSSLELGDSALYFCASSPRRTGKDEKLFFGSGTQLSVL.

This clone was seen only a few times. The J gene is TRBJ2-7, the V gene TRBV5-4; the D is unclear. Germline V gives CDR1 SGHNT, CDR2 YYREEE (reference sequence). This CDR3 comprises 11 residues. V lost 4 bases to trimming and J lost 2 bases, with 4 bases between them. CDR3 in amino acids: CASSSPYEQYF. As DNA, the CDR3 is TGTGCCAGCAGCAGCCCCTACGAGCAGTACTTC.

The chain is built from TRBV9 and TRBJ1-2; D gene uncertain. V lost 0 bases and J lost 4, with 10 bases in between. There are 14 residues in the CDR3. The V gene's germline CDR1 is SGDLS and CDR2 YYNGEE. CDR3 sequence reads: CASSVATGSYGYTF. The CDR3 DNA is TGTGCCAGCAGCGTAGCTACGGGGAGCTATGGCTACACCTTC. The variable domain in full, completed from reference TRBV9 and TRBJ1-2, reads DSGVTQTPKHLITATGQRVTLRCSPRSGDLSVYWYQQSLDQGLQFLIQYYNGEERAKGNILERFSAQQFPDLHSELNLSSLELGDSALYFCASSVATGSYGYTFGSGTRLTVV.